Below are 29 T cell receptor beta chains sequenced from a single sample in a study of blood T cell repertoires in COVID-19. Repertoires were generated with immunoSEQ multiplex PCR, while TCRdb's copy carries only in-frame clones and drops some. In the table there are 250,000 or so clones, about 82% of which are singletons. Specimen: PBMCs or T cells enriched from blood (not recorded which). The receptors shown here come from a woman aged 45-65 years who had recovered from COVID-19.

Regarding this clone: The junction shows a germline mismatch at one end, possibly a read error. The rearrangement links TRBV2 to TRBJ1-5, with 7 bases aligning to TRBD1. The CDR3 loop spans 14 amino acids. CDR1 and CDR2 from the germline V gene are SNHLY and FYNNEI. The CDR3 loop is CASSPRQGNQPQHF. CDR3 in DNA: TGTGCCAGCAGCCCAAGACAGGGCAACCAGCCCCAGCATTTT.

A note on this clone: The identical CDR3 is also encoded by other nucleotide sequences in the sample. This chain joins TRBV27 and TRBJ1-1; D gene unclear. Germline CDR1 reads MNHEY; CDR2 reads SMNVEV (reference sequence). CDR3 length equals 13 residues. V shed 3 bases and J shed 1 base, with 6 bases lying between them. CDR3 DNA: TGTGCCAGCAGTTTGTCCAGGAACACTGAAGCTTTCTTT. Translated: CASSLSRNTEAFF.

The J gene is TRBJ2-7, the V gene TRBV6-4; D is unresolved. The CDR3 runs to 10 residues. Germline assignment: CDR1 MRHNA and CDR2 SNTAGT. The germline V and J ends were trimmed by 8 bases and 3 bases, with 5 bases remaining between them. This chain's CDR3 is CASRGYEQYF. CDR3 sequence (DNA): TGTGCCAGCCGAGGCTACGAGCAGTACTTC.

This chain connects TRBV24-1 to TRBJ1-1, with D tentatively TRBD1 (6 bases). The V end was cut by 8 bases, the J end by 1 base, with 10 bases between. There are 13 residues in the CDR3. Germline CDR1 and CDR2: KGHDR and SFDVKD. The CDR3 nucleotides read TGTGCCACCACAGGACAGACGAACACTGAAGCTTTCTTT. Protein product: CATTGQTNTEAFF.

V is TRBV27 and J is TRBJ2-7; 7 nucleotides match TRBD1. V trimming: 5 bases; J trimming: 0 bases; junction bases outside the gene matches: 10. The CDR3 runs 16 residues. The germline V gene encodes CDR1 MNHEY and CDR2 SMNVEV (reference sequence). CDR3 nucleotide sequence: TGTGCCAGCAGTACGCGGACAGGTAGGAGCTCCTACGAGCAGTACTTC. Its protein product is CASSTRTGRSSYEQYF.

V and J are TRBV25-1 and TRBJ1-4; D unresolved. The V and J ends lost 2 bases and 7 bases respectively, with 5 bases between them. The CDR3 contains 12 residues. Per germline, CDR1 MGHDK and CDR2 SYGVNS. Written as DNA, the CDR3 is TGTGCCAGCAGTGAACCTAGTGAAAAACTGTTTTTT. Its protein is CASSEPSEKLFF.

For the CDR3, the DNA is TGTGCCAGCAGCTTAGTACAGGGCGGTTCACCCCTCCACTTT. It codes for CASSLVQGGSPLHF. This chain connects TRBV7-2 to TRBJ1-6, with D perhaps TRBD1 (6 bases). The CDR3 runs 14 residues. V was clipped by 1 base and J by 9 bases, with 10 bases between them. Germline CDR1 is SGHTA and CDR2 is FQGNSA.

This chain connects TRBV2 to TRBJ1-1; D possibly corresponds to TRBD1 (5 bases). CDR3 length: 13 residues. CDR1 and CDR2 from the germline V gene are SNHLY and FYNNEI. V was shortened by 10 bases and J by 4 bases, with 16 bases between the two germline ends. The CDR3 DNA follows: TGTGCCAACCGCTATGGGGGGGGCACTGAAGCTTTCTTT. As protein: CANRYGGGTEAFF.

This sequence joins TRBV3-1 (or the pseudogene TRBV3-2) and TRBJ2-4; TRBD2 aligns across 8 bases. Germline V gives CDR1 LGHDT, CDR2 YNNKEL (reference sequence). After removal of 0 bases from V and 5 bases from J, the junction contained 6 bases not matched to a gene. This CDR3 comprises 16 residues. Here the CDR3 DNA reads TGTGCCAGCAGCCAAGAGATCACTAGCGGAGAAAACATTCAGTACTTC. Translated, it gives CASSQEITSGENIQYF.

The chain links TRBV14 to TRBJ2-1, with TRBD2 identical over 8 bases. V lost 0 bases and J lost 6; bases outside the gene matches: 7. Germline lookup yields CDR1 SGHDN and CDR2 FVKESK. CDR3 size: 16 residues. The CDR3 loop reads CASSQDGTRPSNEQFF. CDR3 sequence (DNA): TGTGCCAGCAGCCAAGATGGGACTAGGCCTAGCAATGAGCAGTTCTTC. The variable domain in full, completed from reference TRBV14 and TRBJ2-1, reads EAGVTQFPSHSVIEKGQTVTLRCDPISGHDNLYWYRRVMGKEIKFLLHFVKESKQDESGMPNNRFLAERTGGTYSTLKVQPAELEDSGVYFCASSQDGTRPSNEQFFGPGTRLTVL.

The gene calls are TRBV4-1 and TRBJ1-5; D gene ambiguous. The CDR3 extends over 16 amino acids. From germline, CDR1 is MGHRA and CDR2 YSYEKL. V was shortened by 1 base and J by 7 bases, with 17 bases between the two germline ends. CDR3 DNA sequence: TGCGCCAGCAGCCAAGGCGGCGCCTCATCGCGGCAGCCCCAGCATTTT. The encoded protein is CASSQGGASSRQPQHF.

This chain uses TRBV5-6 with TRBJ1-4, with 7 positions matching TRBD1. Germline loops: CDR1 SGHDT, CDR2 YYEEEE. The CDR3 spans 14 residues. The junction had 8 bases not matched to a gene; V was cut back by 4 bases and J by 8 bases. DNA for the CDR3: TGTGCCAGCAGCCCCGGGACAGTCTACGAAAAACTGTTTTTT. This sequence encodes CASSPGTVYEKLFF.

The rearrangement joins TRBV6-2 or TRBV6-3 to TRBJ2-7; 14 positions agree with TRBD2. The CDR3 has 16 residues. The V gene's germline CDR1 is MNHEY and CDR2 SVGEGT. The junction had 5 bases not matched to a gene; V was cut back by 5 bases and J by 2 bases. The CDR3 sequence is CASSTRLAGGTYEQYF. The CDR3, as DNA: TGTGCCAGCAGTACCCGACTAGCGGGAGGGACCTACGAGCAGTACTTC.

This clone was recorded once. CDR3 amino acids: CASSLEPSPLHF. The CDR3 DNA follows: TGTGCCAGCAGTTTAGAGCCCTCACCCCTCCACTTT. The chain joins TRBV12-3 or TRBV12-4 to TRBJ1-6; D remains unclear. This CDR3 region has 12 residues. The V gene lost 1 base and the J gene lost 10 bases, with 5 bases spanning the gap.

The V gene is TRBV11-1, the J gene TRBJ1-1, with 7 positions matching TRBD1. Germline CDR1 is SGHAT and CDR2 is FQDESV (reference sequence). This CDR3 region has 15 residues. Unmatched junction bases numbered 11, after V lost 4 bases and J lost 6 bases. DNA for the CDR3: TGTGCCAGCAGCTCCCTATTACAGGGGACACCTGAAGCTTTCTTT. Its protein is CASSSLLQGTPEAFF.

In DNA form, the CDR3 reads TGTGCCAGCAGCCAAGTTGTAGGGGCGCGAGGCTACACCTTC. Translating it yields CASSQVVGARGYTF. This chain uses TRBV3-1 (or the pseudogene TRBV3-2) with TRBJ1-2; possible D gene TRBD1, 5 bases. Germline V lookup: CDR1 LGHDT, CDR2 YNNKEL (reference sequence). V was cut by 1 base and J by 8 bases, with 14 bases left in between. The CDR3 contains 14 residues.

This clone was seen a single time. The V call is TRBV11-2, the J call TRBJ2-4; possible D gene TRBD2, 6 bases. Between the trimmed V and J ends, which lost 7 bases and 2 bases, there was a span of 15 bases. Per the germline V gene, CDR1 is SGHAT and CDR2 is FQNNGV. This CDR3 region has 15 residues. The CDR3 here is CASTGGVPSKNIQYF. DNA for the CDR3: TGTGCCAGCACAGGAGGGGTCCCGTCCAAAAACATTCAGTACTTC.

The chain joins TRBV5-1 to TRBJ2-7; the match to TRBD1 covers 11 bases. Looked up from germline, CDR1 is SGHRS and CDR2 is YFSETQ. The CDR3 runs to 17 residues. The J segment lost 5 bases and the V segment lost 3 bases, leaving 13 bases of the junction unmatched. The CDR3 reads CASSSRDRGTRTDEQYF. In DNA, the CDR3 is TGCGCCAGCAGCTCCCGGGACAGGGGGACCCGAACGGACGAGCAGTACTTC.

This clone has only a few counts. J is TRBJ2-7 and V is TRBV21-1; TRBD1, the table's D call, lacks a check against the DNA. TRBV21-1 is flagged as a pseudogene. This CDR3 is built from 23 residues. The CDR3 coding sequence is TGTGCCAGCAGCAAGCCCATGGGTTGTAGACAGGGGGCATCGAGGGTTAAACCCTACGAGCAGTACTTC. Protein: CASSKPMGCRQGASRVKPYEQYF.

The rearrangement joins TRBV7-9 to TRBJ2-3; D not resolved. This CDR3 is built from 17 residues. V lost 5 bases to trimming and J lost 0 bases, with 18 bases between them. The V gene's germline CDR1 is SEHNR and CDR2 FQNEAQ (reference sequence). The CDR3 loop reads CASSPGGWLSSTDTQYF. DNA of the CDR3: TGTGCCAGCAGCCCTGGTGGCTGGCTCTCTAGCACAGATACGCAGTATTTT.

This sequence joins TRBV9 and TRBJ1-3; the D gene is possibly TRBD1 (6 bases). Trimming removed 3 bases from V and 5 bases from J, with 12 bases in between. CDR3 length equals 14 residues. Germline CDR1 is SGDLS and CDR2 is YYNGEE. This CDR3 reads CASSAGTQRNTIYF. CDR3 in DNA: TGTGCCAGCAGCGCAGGGACACAACGAAACACCATATATTTT.

The rearrangement joins TRBV7-6 to TRBJ2-1; D gene unclear. Trimming shortened V by 5 bases and J by 10 bases, and 18 bases separated the two germline ends. The CDR3 loop spans 14 amino acids. Germline V gene data show CDR1 as SGHVS and CDR2 as FNYEAQ. CDR3 protein: CASSPGATLEEQFF. CDR3 DNA: TGTGCCAGCAGCCCCGGTGCTACCCTTGAGGAGCAGTTCTTC.

This clone occurred a few times. This chain uses TRBV11-3 with TRBJ2-3; 11 nucleotides line up with TRBD2. CDR1 is SGHNT, CDR2 YENEEA, per germline. The CDR3 is 15 residues long. With V trimmed by 5 bases and J by 7 bases, 8 bases remained unmatched. Here the CDR3 DNA reads TGTGCCAGCAGCCCTAGCGGGGGGACTGGCAATACGCAGTATTTT. Its translation is CASSPSGGTGNTQYF.

This clone was picked up a small number of times. This chain links TRBV7-3 with TRBJ2-2, with D perhaps matching TRBD1 (5 bases). Germline V gene data show CDR1 as SGHTA and CDR2 as FQGTGA. The V end was cut by 6 bases, the J end by 4 bases, with 12 bases between. This CDR3 contains 14 residues. CDR3 region: CASRYQGGTGELFF. The CDR3 DNA follows: TGTGCCAGCAGATACCAGGGCGGCACCGGGGAGCTGTTTTTT.

V and J are TRBV15 and TRBJ1-5; TRBD1 might be the D (6 bases). V was trimmed by 6 bases and J by 6 bases, leaving 9 bases between them. The CDR3 contains 12 residues. In germline, CDR1 is LNHNV, CDR2 YYDKDF (reference sequence). The CDR3 nucleotides read TGTGCCACCAGGACAGGCGGTCAGCCCCAGCATTTT. This encodes CATRTGGQPQHF.

The chain carries TRBV11-3 and TRBJ1-2, with TRBD1 as a possible D gene (5 bases). Per germline, CDR1 SGHNT and CDR2 YENEEA. The CDR3 contains 19 residues. V was trimmed by 1 base and J by 2 bases, leaving 23 bases between them. The CDR3 here is CASSLARGSRTYVNYGYTF. In DNA form, the CDR3 reads TGTGCCAGCAGCTTAGCCCGAGGTTCTAGGACATACGTAAACTATGGCTACACCTTC.

The CDR3 region has the DNA TGCGCCAGCAGCTTGGTCGGGATCGGGCTTGGAAACACCATATATTTT. Translating gives CASSLVGIGLGNTIYF. This chain connects TRBV5-1 to TRBJ1-3; D uncertain. CDR3 size: 16 residues. Germline loops: CDR1 SGHRS, CDR2 YFSETQ. Trimming shortened V by 0 bases and J by 3 bases, and 13 bases separated the two germline ends.

The chain is built from TRBV24-1 and TRBJ2-1; D is possibly TRBD2 (5 bases). V was clipped by 5 bases and J by 9 bases, with 19 bases between them. Germline V gene data show CDR1 as KGHDR and CDR2 as SFDVKD. The CDR3 totals 15 residues. The CDR3 DNA follows: TGTGCCACCAGTGCAGGAGAGGGCCTGGGTACTGAGCAGTTCTTC. Encoded protein: CATSAGEGLGTEQFF.

V gene TRBV5-8 combines with J gene TRBJ1-5; 8 bases are a match to TRBD1. The length of the CDR3 is 14 residues. The V and J ends lost 4 bases and 9 bases, in that order; junction bases with no gene match: 9. The V gene's germline CDR1 is SGHTS and CDR2 YDEGEE. Written as DNA, the CDR3 is TGTGCCAGCAGCCCAAGACAGGGGCTAGGGCCCCAGCATTTT. It translates to CASSPRQGLGPQHF.